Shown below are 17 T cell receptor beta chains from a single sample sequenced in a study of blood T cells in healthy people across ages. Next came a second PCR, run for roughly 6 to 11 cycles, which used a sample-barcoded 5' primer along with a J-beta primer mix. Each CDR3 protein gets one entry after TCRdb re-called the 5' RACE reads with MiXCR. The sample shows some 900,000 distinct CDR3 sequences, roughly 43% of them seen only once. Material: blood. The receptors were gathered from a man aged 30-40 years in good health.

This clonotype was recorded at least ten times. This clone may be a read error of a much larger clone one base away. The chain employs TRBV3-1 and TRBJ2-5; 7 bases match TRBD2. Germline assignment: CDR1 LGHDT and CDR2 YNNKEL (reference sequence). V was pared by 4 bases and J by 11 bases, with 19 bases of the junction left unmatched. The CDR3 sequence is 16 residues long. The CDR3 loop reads CASSRGRGPLSNEQYF. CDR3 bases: TGTGCCAGCAGCCGGGGGAGGGGCCCCCTCTCCAATGAGCAGTACTTC.

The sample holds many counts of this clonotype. CDR3 protein: CTFEGTGAEQFF. The DNA of the CDR3 is TGCACTTTTGAGGGGACAGGGGCTGAGCAGTTCTTC. J is TRBJ2-1 and V is TRBV29-1; TRBD1 matches at 10 bases. Germline CDR1 and CDR2: SQVTM and ANQGSEA. The CDR3 covers 12 residues.

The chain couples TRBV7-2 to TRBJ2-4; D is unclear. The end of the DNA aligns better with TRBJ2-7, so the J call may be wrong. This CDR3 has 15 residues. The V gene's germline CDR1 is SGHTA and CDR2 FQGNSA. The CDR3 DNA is TGTGCCAGCAGCTTAGTCCGTGCTTTAGGCTACGAGCAGTACTTC. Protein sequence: CASSLVRALGYEQYF.

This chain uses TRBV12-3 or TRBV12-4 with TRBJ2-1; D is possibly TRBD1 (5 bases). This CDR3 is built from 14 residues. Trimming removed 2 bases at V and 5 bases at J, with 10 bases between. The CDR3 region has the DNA TGTGCCAGCAGTTTACCGCAGGGCAACAATGAGCAGTTCTTC. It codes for CASSLPQGNNEQFF.

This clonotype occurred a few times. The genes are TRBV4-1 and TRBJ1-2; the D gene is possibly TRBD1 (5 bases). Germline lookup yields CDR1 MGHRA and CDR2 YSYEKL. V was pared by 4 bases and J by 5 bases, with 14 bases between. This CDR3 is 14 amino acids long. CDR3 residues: CASSLSTGGYGYTF. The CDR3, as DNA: TGCGCCAGCAGCCTTAGCACGGGGGGATATGGCTACACCTTC.

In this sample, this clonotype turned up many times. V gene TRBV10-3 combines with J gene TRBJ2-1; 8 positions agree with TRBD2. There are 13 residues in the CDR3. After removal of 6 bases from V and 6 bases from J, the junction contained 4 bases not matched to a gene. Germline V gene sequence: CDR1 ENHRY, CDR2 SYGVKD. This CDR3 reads CAIRRGGPNEQFF. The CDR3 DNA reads TGTGCCATCAGGCGCGGGGGGCCCAATGAGCAGTTCTTC.

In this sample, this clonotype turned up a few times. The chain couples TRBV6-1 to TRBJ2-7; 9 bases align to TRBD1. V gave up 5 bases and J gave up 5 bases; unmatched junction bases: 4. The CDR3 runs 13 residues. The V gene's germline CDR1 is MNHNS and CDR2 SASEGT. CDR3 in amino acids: CASSRTGDNEQYF. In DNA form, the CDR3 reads TGTGCCAGCAGTAGGACAGGGGACAACGAGCAGTACTTC.

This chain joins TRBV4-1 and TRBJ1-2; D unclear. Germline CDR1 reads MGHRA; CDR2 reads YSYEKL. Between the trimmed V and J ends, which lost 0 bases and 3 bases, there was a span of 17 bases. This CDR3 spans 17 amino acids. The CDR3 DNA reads TGCGCCAGCAGCCAAGATTCCCCGGAGGCTCTAGACTATGGCTACACCTTC. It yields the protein CASSQDSPEALDYGYTF.

DNA for the CDR3: TGTGCCAGCAGCCCCGGGACTAGTATTTCCGTAGGCGAGCAGTACTTC. Translating it yields CASSPGTSISVGEQYF. The chain employs TRBV7-2 and TRBJ2-7; 8 nucleotides match TRBD2. V trimming: 5 bases; J trimming: 6 bases; junction bases outside the gene matches: 15. Germline V gives CDR1 SGHTA, CDR2 FQGNSA. This CDR3 spans 16 amino acids.

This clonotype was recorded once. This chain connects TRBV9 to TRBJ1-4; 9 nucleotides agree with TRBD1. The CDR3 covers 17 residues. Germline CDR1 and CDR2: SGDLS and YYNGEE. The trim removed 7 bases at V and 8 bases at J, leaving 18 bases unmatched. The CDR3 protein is CASGRAGTGKGREKLFF. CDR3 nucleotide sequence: TGTGCCAGCGGAAGGGCCGGGACAGGGAAAGGTAGAGAAAAACTGTTTTTT.

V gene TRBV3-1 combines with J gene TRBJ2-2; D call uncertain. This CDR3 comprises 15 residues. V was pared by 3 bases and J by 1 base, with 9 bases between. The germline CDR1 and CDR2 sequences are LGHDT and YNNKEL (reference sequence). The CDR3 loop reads CASSHDSRNTGELFF. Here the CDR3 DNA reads TGTGCCAGCAGCCACGACTCCCGGAACACCGGGGAGCTGTTTTTT.

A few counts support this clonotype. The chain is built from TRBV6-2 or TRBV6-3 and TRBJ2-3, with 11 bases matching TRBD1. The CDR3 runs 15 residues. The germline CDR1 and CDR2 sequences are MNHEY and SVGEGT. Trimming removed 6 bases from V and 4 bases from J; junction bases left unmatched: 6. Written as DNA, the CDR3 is TGTGCCAGCAGCCCGGGACAGGGGGTTTCAGATACGCAGTATTTT. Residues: CASSPGQGVSDTQYF.

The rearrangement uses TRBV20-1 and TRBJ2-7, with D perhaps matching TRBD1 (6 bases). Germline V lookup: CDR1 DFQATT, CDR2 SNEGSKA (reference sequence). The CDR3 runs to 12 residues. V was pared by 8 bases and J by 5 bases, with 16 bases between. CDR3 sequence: CSPAGQPHEQYF. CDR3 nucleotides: TGCAGTCCAGCCGGACAGCCCCACGAGCAGTACTTC.

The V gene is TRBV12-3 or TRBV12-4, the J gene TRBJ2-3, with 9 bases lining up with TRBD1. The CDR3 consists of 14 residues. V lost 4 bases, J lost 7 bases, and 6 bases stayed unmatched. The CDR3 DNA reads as TGTGCCAGCAGTTCTGGGACAGGGCGCCATACGCAGTATTTT. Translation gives CASSSGTGRHTQYF.

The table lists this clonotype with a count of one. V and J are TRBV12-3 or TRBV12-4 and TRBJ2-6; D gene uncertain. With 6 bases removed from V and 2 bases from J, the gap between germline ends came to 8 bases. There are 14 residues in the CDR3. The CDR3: CASRGLPGANVLTF. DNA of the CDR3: TGTGCCAGCAGGGGTCTCCCTGGGGCCAACGTCCTGACTTTC.

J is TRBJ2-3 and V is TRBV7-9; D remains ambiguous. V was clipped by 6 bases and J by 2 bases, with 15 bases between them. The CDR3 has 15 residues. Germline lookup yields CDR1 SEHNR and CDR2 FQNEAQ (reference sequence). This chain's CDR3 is CASSRQDTTTDTQYF. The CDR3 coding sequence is TGTGCCAGCAGTCGTCAAGACACGACCACAGATACGCAGTATTTT. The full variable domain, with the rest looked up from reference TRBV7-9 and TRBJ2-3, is DTGVSQNPRHKITKRGQNVTFRCDPISEHNRLYWYRQTLGQGPEFLTYFQNEAQLEKSRLLSDRFSAERPKGSFSTLEIQRTEQGDSAMYLCASSRQDTTTDTQYFGPGTRLTVL.

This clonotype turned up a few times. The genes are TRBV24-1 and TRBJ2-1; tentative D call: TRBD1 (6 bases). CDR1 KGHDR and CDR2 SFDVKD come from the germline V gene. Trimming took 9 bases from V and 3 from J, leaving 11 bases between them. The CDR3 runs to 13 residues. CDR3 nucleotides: TGTGCCACCCAACAGGGCCGCTACAATGAGCAGTTCTTC. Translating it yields CATQQGRYNEQFF.